The 25 T cell receptor beta chains below were found in one sample sequenced in a study of CD8+CD57+ T cells in acquired aplastic anemia (dated by TCRdb to the late 2010s). These reads were obtained on an Illumina HiSeq 2000. Profiling of TCR beta VDJ combinations and CDR3 sequences used genomic DNA as the template. The raw public data were reprocessed by TCRdb itself: fastp quality trimming at Q25, MiXCR clonotype calling, in-frame beta chains only. Records with the same CDR3 protein are collapsed into one entry carrying the most frequent genes and DNA. This sample lists 160,000 or so distinct CDR3 sequences; around half were detected once. About 2.6% of the sample goes to the ten largest clones. Patients chosen for sequencing had shown expansion of CD8+CD57+ cells by flow cytometry. The specimen sequenced was sorted CD4+, CD8+, or CD8+CD57+ T cells (not recorded which) from PBMCs. Source of these receptors: a human donor with aplastic anemia.

V gene TRBV7-8 combines with J gene TRBJ2-5, with D uncertain. The germline CDR1 and CDR2 sequences are SGHVS and FQNEAQ. Trimming removed 0 bases at V and 5 bases at J, with 4 bases between. This CDR3 is built from 12 residues. The CDR3 loop reads CASSLASETQYF. CDR3 in DNA: TGTGCCAGCAGCTTAGCCTCGGAGACCCAGTACTTC.

This clonotype has at least ten counts. This chain links TRBV24-1 with TRBJ2-3; D is ambiguous. V shed 3 bases and J shed 1 base, with 7 bases lying between them. The CDR3 length is 14 residues. Germline V gene sequence: CDR1 KGHDR, CDR2 SFDVKD. Written as DNA, the CDR3 is TGTGCCACCAGTGATGCCGTCGGCACAGATACGCAGTATTTT. It is translated as CATSDAVGTDTQYF.

The chain carries TRBV25-1 and TRBJ2-1; no definite D call. The CDR3 is 14 amino acids. V lost 6 bases, J lost 3 bases, and 12 bases lay in between. Looked up from germline, CDR1 is MGHDK and CDR2 is SYGVNS. CDR3 DNA sequence: TGTGCCAGCAGCCTGGCCGGATACTACAATGAGCAGTTCTTC. This encodes CASSLAGYYNEQFF.

This clonotype was detected many times. This rearrangement joins TRBV20-1 to TRBJ2-6, with 7 bases identical to TRBD1. Trimming removed 4 bases from V and 0 bases from J; junction bases left unmatched: 9. Germline V CDR1 and CDR2: DFQATT, SNEGSKA (reference sequence). CDR3 length: 17 amino acids. The CDR3 reads CSANGDSTFSGANVLTF. CDR3 DNA sequence: TGCAGTGCTAACGGGGACAGCACGTTCTCTGGGGCCAACGTCCTGACTTTC.

This chain joins TRBV10-3 and TRBJ2-3, with TRBD2 matching 10 bases. V lost 5 bases, J lost 3 bases, and 5 bases stayed unmatched. The V gene's germline CDR1 is ENHRY and CDR2 SYGVKD. This CDR3 is built from 15 residues. The CDR3 region is CAISRASGGTDTQYF. The DNA for the CDR3 is TGTGCCATCAGTCGCGCTAGCGGGGGTACAGATACGCAGTATTTT.

This clonotype was counted many times. V gene TRBV20-1 combines with J gene TRBJ1-4; no definite D call. The germline V and J ends were trimmed by 3 bases and 0 bases, with 14 bases remaining between them. The CDR3 loop spans 16 amino acids. Germline loops: CDR1 DFQATT, CDR2 SNEGSKA (reference sequence). The CDR3 DNA reads as TGCAGTGCTAGGCTCACGTTGGGTGCAACTAATGAAAAACTGTTTTTT. This gives the protein CSARLTLGATNEKLFF.

V is TRBV2 and J is TRBJ2-7; the match to TRBD2 covers 16 bases. CDR3 size: 14 residues. The ends lost 8 bases at V and 5 bases at J; junction bases unmatched: 3. Germline lookup yields CDR1 SNHLY and CDR2 FYNNEI. CDR3 bases: TGTGCCAGCCGGGGACTAGCGGGAGGGAACGAGCAGTACTTC. This codes for CASRGLAGGNEQYF. Filled out from reference TRBV2 and TRBJ2-7, the complete variable domain reads EPEVTQTPSHQVTQMGQEVILRCVPISNHLYFYWYRQILGQKVEFLVSFYNNEISEKSEIFDDQFSVERPDGSNFTLKIRSTKLEDSAMYFCASRGLAGGNEQYFGPGTRLTVT.

In this sample, this clonotype turned up many times. The chain employs TRBV6-5 and TRBJ2-7; 8 nucleotides line up with TRBD1. V dropped 2 bases and J dropped 2; count of bases not matched to a gene: 5. CDR3 length: 15 amino acids. The germline V gene encodes CDR1 MNHEY and CDR2 SVGAGI. The CDR3 loop reads CASSYGGTGTYEQYF. The CDR3 coding sequence is TGTGCCAGCAGTTACGGGGGGACAGGCACCTACGAGCAGTACTTC.

The CDR3 sequence is CASRLGTGEQYF. DNA for the CDR3: TGTGCCAGCAGGCTCGGGACGGGCGAGCAGTACTTC. The rearrangement uses TRBV12-3 or TRBV12-4 and TRBJ2-7, with D possibly called TRBD1 or TRBD2 (5 bases each). The CDR3 runs to 12 residues. Trimming took 6 bases from V and 6 from J, leaving 12 bases between them.

This clonotype has just a few counts. The gene calls are TRBV15 and TRBJ2-7; the D gene could be TRBD1 or TRBD2 (5 bases each). This CDR3 contains 15 residues. Looked up from germline, CDR1 is LNHNV and CDR2 is YYDKDF (reference sequence). Trimming stripped 0 bases from V and 3 bases from J, with 12 bases between. The DNA for the CDR3 is TGTGCCACCAGCAGAGATCCGGGGCGAAGCTACGAGCAGTACTTC. This gives the protein CATSRDPGRSYEQYF.

This chain links TRBV25-1 with TRBJ1-5; no reliable D call. The V gene's germline CDR1 is MGHDK and CDR2 SYGVNS. V lost 5 bases to trimming and J lost 5 bases, with 7 bases between them. The length of the CDR3 is 12 residues. The CDR3 is CASSSLDQPQHF. The DNA of the CDR3 is TGTGCCAGCAGTTCCCTTGATCAGCCCCAGCATTTT.

With respect to this clonotype: A read error may be the cause here, since a much bigger clone is one base away. The chain recombines TRBV6-5 with TRBJ2-5; D unclear. The V gene's germline CDR1 is MNHEY and CDR2 SVGAGI. CDR3 size: 12 residues. The CDR3 sequence: CARSWAGETQYF. CDR3 coding DNA: TGTGCCAGGAGTTGGGCCGGAGAGACCCAGTACTTC.

The chain joins TRBV6-1 to TRBJ2-1; D gene uncertain. Germline-derived CDR1 and CDR2 are MNHNS and SASEGT. CDR3 length: 12 residues. Trimming shortened V by 8 bases and J by 14 bases, and 19 bases separated the two germline ends. As DNA, the CDR3 is TGTGCCAGCGAAACTCTACCCGAAGTGAAGTTCTTC. Translated: CASETLPEVKFF.

This clonotype occurred many times. This chain uses TRBV7-8 with TRBJ2-7; 11 bases map to TRBD2. Per the germline V gene, CDR1 is SGHVS and CDR2 is FQNEAQ. V lost 5 bases and J lost 2; bases outside the gene matches: 8. This CDR3 spans 16 amino acids. The CDR3 DNA reads TGTGCCAGCAGCCCGTGGGGGACTAGCGGTACCTACGAGCAGTACTTC. Translated: CASSPWGTSGTYEQYF.

The chain has TRBV3-1 and TRBJ2-1; D remains unclear. Germline assignment: CDR1 LGHDT and CDR2 YNNKEL (reference sequence). CDR3 size: 15 residues. V lost 4 bases to trimming and J lost 4 bases, with 14 bases between them. CDR3: CASSPQGLPYNEQFF. CDR3 DNA: TGTGCCAGCAGCCCTCAAGGGCTACCTTACAATGAGCAGTTCTTC.

There are many counts of this clonotype. The chain recombines TRBV11-1 with TRBJ1-4; the match to TRBD1 covers 8 bases. The CDR3 is 18 amino acids. Trimming cost V 4 bases and J 7 bases; bases outside gene matches: 17. In germline, CDR1 is SGHAT, CDR2 FQDESV (reference sequence). In DNA form, the CDR3 reads TGTGCCAGCAGCTCGGACCGGATGGGGACAGGCCCCATTGAAAAACTGTTTTTT. It is translated as CASSSDRMGTGPIEKLFF.

This clonotype was found many times. The chain uses TRBV20-1 and TRBJ2-1; D not resolved. V was trimmed by 3 bases and J by 5 bases, leaving 20 bases between them. The CDR3 is 16 amino acids. In germline, CDR1 is DFQATT, CDR2 SNEGSKA (reference sequence). CDR3 sequence (DNA): TGCAGTGCTAGGCCCCAAGGCGGTTGGGTAAACAATGAGCAGTTCTTC. This translates into CSARPQGGWVNNEQFF.

Note on this clonotype: Relative to the germline gene, one junction end is altered; a read error may explain this. V and J are TRBV2 and TRBJ2-7; TRBD2 might be the D (6 bases). The CDR3 runs to 13 residues. Per germline, CDR1 SNHLY and CDR2 FYNNEI. The CDR3 spells CASTGDLSDKTQF. The CDR3 DNA sequence: TGTGCCAGCACGGGGGACTTGTCGGACAAGACCCAATTC.

This clonotype was detected many times. CDR3 residues: CAIRAANTEAFF. The CDR3 DNA sequence: TGTGCCATCAGGGCAGCGAACACTGAAGCTTTCTTT. The rearrangement links TRBV10-3 to TRBJ1-1; unclear D gene. The CDR3 totals 12 residues. V was shortened by 6 bases and J by 1 base, with 6 bases between the two germline ends. Germline V CDR1 and CDR2: ENHRY, SYGVKD.

This clonotype was recorded at least ten times. The chain is built from TRBV4-1 and TRBJ2-5, with TRBD2 matching over 7 bases. Trimming removed 4 bases from V and 7 bases from J; junction bases left unmatched: 12. This CDR3 comprises 15 residues. The germline CDR1 and CDR2 sequences are MGHRA and YSYEKL. The CDR3 spells CASSLYGPAGWTQYF. The CDR3 DNA reads TGCGCCAGCAGCCTTTATGGGCCAGCGGGGTGGACCCAGTACTTC.

The CDR3: CSADLRSVEAGEQYF. The CDR3 region has the DNA TGCAGTGCTGACCTAAGGTCAGTGGAGGCGGGCGAGCAGTACTTC. The genes are TRBV20-1 and TRBJ2-7; D is possibly TRBD2 (5 bases). This CDR3 contains 15 residues. Trimming cost V 5 bases and J 6 bases, with 23 bases left between them. The germline V gene encodes CDR1 DFQATT and CDR2 SNEGSKA (reference sequence).

The chain carries TRBV19 and TRBJ2-5; 7 bases align to TRBD1. The CDR3 extends over 16 amino acids. Germline lookup yields CDR1 LNHDA and CDR2 SQIVND (reference sequence). J was trimmed by 2 bases and V by 7 bases; bases with no gene match: 13. The CDR3 loop is CASTGGTGTTQETQYF. CDR3 sequence (DNA): TGTGCCAGTACAGGGGGAACCGGGACCACACAAGAGACCCAGTACTTC.

In this sample, this clonotype turned up a few times. J is TRBJ1-1 and V is TRBV7-6; perhaps TRBD1 as D (5 bases). This CDR3 contains 13 residues. CDR1 and CDR2 (germline): SGHVS, FNYEAQ. The V end was cut by 3 bases, the J end by 5 bases, with 10 bases between. CDR3 sequence: CASSLGGITEAFF. CDR3 nucleotide sequence: TGTGCCAGCAGCTTGGGGGGGATTACTGAAGCTTTCTTT.

The chain is built from TRBV24-1 and TRBJ2-5; 11 bases match TRBD1. Germline trimming cut 4 bases from V and 4 bases from J; bases unmatched to any gene: 4. The CDR3 consists of 15 residues. Germline CDR1 reads KGHDR; CDR2 reads SFDVKD. This CDR3 is CATSERTGGIETQYF. CDR3 nucleotide sequence: TGTGCCACCAGTGAGAGGACAGGGGGCATAGAGACCCAGTACTTC.

This chain links TRBV9 with TRBJ1-6, with 8 bases identical to TRBD1. The germline CDR1 and CDR2 sequences are SGDLS and YYNGEE. The CDR3 is made up of 15 amino acids. Trimming removed 4 bases from V and 7 bases from J; junction bases left unmatched: 7. Written as DNA, the CDR3 is TGTGCCAGCAGCCCTTGGACAGGGATGAATTCACCCCTCCACTTT. It specifies CASSPWTGMNSPLHF.